The 23 T cell receptor beta chains reported below all come from one sample, sequenced in a study of T cell responses to AZD1222 COVID-19 vaccine. Assay used: immunoSEQ multiplex PCR; TCRdb lists only in-frame clones, some missing. Altogether roughly 140,000 clones are present, roughly nine tenths being singletons, with the ten largest covering roughly 1.7%. This material consisted of peripheral blood, taken on day 0 of AZD1222 vaccination. The receptors stem from an adult in good health.

In this sample, this clone turned up once. The chain employs TRBV2 and TRBJ1-2; D remains unclear. The germline V gene has CDR1 SNHLY and CDR2 FYNNEI. The CDR3 consists of 11 residues. Trimming stripped 7 bases from V and 13 bases from J, with 16 bases between. The CDR3 protein is CASNGSPEVTF. CDR3 nucleotides: TGTGCCAGCAATGGCAGCCCCGAGGTCACCTTC.

The rearrangement links TRBV6-5 to TRBJ1-2; 8 nucleotides match TRBD1. The CDR3 runs 15 residues. V trimming: 2 bases; J trimming: 7 bases; junction bases outside the gene matches: 9. Germline CDR1 MNHEY, CDR2 SVGAGI. CDR3 residues: CASSYIAGGWIGYTF. The CDR3 nucleotides are TGTGCCAGCAGTTACATTGCAGGGGGCTGGATTGGCTACACCTTC.

The V and J genes are TRBV28 and TRBJ2-1; no definite D call. Per germline, CDR1 MDHEN and CDR2 SYDVKM. Between the trimmed V and J ends, which lost 3 bases and 4 bases, there was a span of 4 bases. The CDR3 runs to 12 residues. CDR3 DNA sequence: TGTGCCAGCAGTTTTCGATACAATGAGCAGTTCTTC. Translation: CASSFRYNEQFF.

V gene TRBV19 combines with J gene TRBJ1-1; D is unresolved. The CDR3 extends over 14 amino acids. V was cut by 6 bases and J by 2 bases, with 13 bases left in between. Germline V gene data show CDR1 as LNHDA and CDR2 as SQIVND (reference sequence). As DNA, the CDR3 is TGTGCCAGTAGGCCGGGCCTCGGAAACACTGAAGCTTTCTTT. Protein sequence: CASRPGLGNTEAFF.

The chain employs TRBV5-5 and TRBJ2-1; TRBD1 matches at 8 bases. The CDR3 is 15 amino acids. Germline CDR1 is SGHKS and CDR2 is YYEKEE (reference sequence). The junction had 6 bases not matched to a gene; V was cut back by 2 bases and J by 5 bases. The CDR3 nucleotides read TGTGCCAGCAGCTTCGGGACAGGAACAAACAATGAGCAGTTCTTC. This sequence encodes CASSFGTGTNNEQFF.

J is TRBJ1-2 and V is TRBV6-1, with 12 bases fitting TRBD1. V trimming: 2 bases; J trimming: 8 bases; junction bases outside the gene matches: 9. The CDR3 has 16 amino acids. The germline V gene has CDR1 MNHNS and CDR2 SASEGT. The CDR3 is CASSELWGQGAGGYTF. The CDR3 bases are TGTGCCAGCAGTGAATTATGGGGACAGGGGGCAGGAGGCTACACCTTC.

The count of this clone is one. The V gene is TRBV5-4, the J gene TRBJ1-4; no clear D. V was cut by 2 bases and J by 6 bases, with 5 bases left in between. Germline CDR1 and CDR2: SGHNT and YYREEE (reference sequence). This CDR3 has 12 residues. CDR3 nucleotide sequence: TGTGCCAGCAGCTTCCTCGATGAAAAACTGTTTTTT. Protein sequence: CASSFLDEKLFF.

V is TRBV7-2 and J is TRBJ1-6; no clear D gene. The CDR3 sequence is 17 residues long. Trimming stripped 1 base from V and 2 bases from J, with 12 bases between. From germline, CDR1 is SGHTA and CDR2 FQGNSA. CDR3 residues: CASSLVPAVTYNSPLHF. The CDR3 DNA reads TGTGCCAGCAGCTTAGTACCCGCAGTAACCTATAATTCACCCCTCCACTTT.

V usage is TRBV27 and J usage is TRBJ1-1; D uncertain. The CDR3 sequence is 13 residues long. The germline V gene encodes CDR1 MNHEY and CDR2 SMNVEV (reference sequence). Trimming shortened V by 0 bases and J by 2 bases, and 4 bases separated the two germline ends. For the CDR3, the DNA is TGTGCCAGCAGTTTATCGGTCAACACTGAAGCTTTCTTT. Translation: CASSLSVNTEAFF.

This clone was recorded once. The chain carries TRBV7-9 and TRBJ1-1; D remains unclear. The germline CDR1 and CDR2 sequences are SEHNR and FQNEAQ (reference sequence). This CDR3 spans 14 amino acids. Trimming cost V 3 bases and J 1 base, with 9 bases left between them. DNA of the CDR3: TGTGCCAGCAGCTTCGCCACATCGAACACTGAAGCTTTCTTT. Protein: CASSFATSNTEAFF. Complete variable domain (other parts from reference TRBV7-9 and TRBJ1-1): DTGVSQNPRHKITKRGQNVTFRCDPISEHNRLYWYRQTLGQGPEFLTYFQNEAQLEKSRLLSDRFSAERPKGSFSTLEIQRTEQGDSAMYLCASSFATSNTEAFFGQGTRLTVV.

The chain joins TRBV5-1 to TRBJ2-5; either TRBD1 or TRBD2 may supply D (6 bases each). The CDR3 contains 14 residues. Trimming left V 6 bases short and J 0 bases short, with 12 bases between. Germline assignment: CDR1 SGHRS and CDR2 YFSETQ. CDR3 coding DNA: TGCGCCAGCATGACAGGAGGGTACCAAGAGACCCAGTACTTC. Its protein is CASMTGGYQETQYF.

This chain connects TRBV5-6 to TRBJ1-5, with D maybe TRBD1 (6 bases). Germline V gene sequence: CDR1 SGHDT, CDR2 YYEEEE. V lost 5 bases and J lost 4, with 16 bases in between. The CDR3 sequence is 15 residues long. The CDR3 region is CASSFRDTLNQPQHF. CDR3 sequence (DNA): TGTGCCAGCAGTTTTCGGGACACCCTTAATCAGCCCCAGCATTTT. Looking up the rest from reference TRBV5-6 and TRBJ1-5 gives the full variable domain: DAGVTQSPTHLIKTRGQQVTLRCSPKSGHDTVSWYQQALGQGPQFIFQYYEEEERQRGNFPDRFSGHQFPNYSSELNVNALLLGDSALYLCASSFRDTLNQPQHFGDGTRLSIL.

This chain connects TRBV5-1 to TRBJ1-1; TRBD1 is a possible D gene (5 bases). With 5 bases removed from V and 1 base from J, the gap between germline ends came to 12 bases. The germline V gene encodes CDR1 SGHRS and CDR2 YFSETQ. CDR3 length equals 14 residues. The CDR3: CASSYLQGNTEAFF. The CDR3 DNA is TGCGCCAGCAGTTATCTTCAGGGGAACACTGAAGCTTTCTTT.

The chain links TRBV5-1 to TRBJ1-2; D is perhaps TRBD1 (5 bases). Germline V gene data show CDR1 as SGHRS and CDR2 as YFSETQ. The CDR3 has 13 amino acids. V gave up 5 bases and J gave up 5 bases, with 13 bases separating them. The CDR3 is CASSIDRNYGYTF. For the CDR3, the DNA is TGCGCCAGCAGTATAGACAGAAATTATGGCTACACCTTC. Based on the CDR3 plus reference TRBV5-1 and TRBJ1-2, the full variable domain is KAGVTQTPRYLIKTRGQQVTLSCSPISGHRSVSWYQQTPGQGLQFLFEYFSETQRNKGNFPGRFSGRQFSNSRSEMNVSTLELGDSALYLCASSIDRNYGYTFGSGTRLTVV.

This sequence joins TRBV2 and TRBJ2-7; no firm D call. CDR1 and CDR2 (germline): SNHLY, FYNNEI. Trimming cost V 5 bases and J 2 bases, with 10 bases left between them. The CDR3 runs 13 residues. This CDR3 is CASSKTLPYEQYF. The CDR3 nucleotides read TGTGCCAGCAGTAAGACGCTTCCCTACGAGCAGTACTTC.

This clone was observed a few times. This chain uses TRBV10-3 with TRBJ1-6; D uncertain. Trimming shortened V by 9 bases and J by 5 bases, and 5 bases separated the two germline ends. Germline loops: CDR1 ENHRY, CDR2 SYGVKD. This CDR3 has 11 residues. CDR3 coding DNA: TGTGCCATACGGGATAATTCACCCCTCCACTTT. Translation: CAIRDNSPLHF.

This clone was observed once. The chain employs TRBV6-6 and TRBJ1-4; D is perhaps TRBD1 (6 bases). The germline gives CDR1 MNHNY, CDR2 SVGAGI (reference sequence). V was pared by 6 bases and J by 0 bases, with 11 bases between. CDR3 length: 15 amino acids. CDR3: CASSPQGATNEKLFF. CDR3 sequence (DNA): TGTGCCAGCAGCCCACAGGGTGCAACTAATGAAAAACTGTTTTTT.

This rearrangement joins TRBV7-2 to TRBJ1-5; D may be TRBD1 (5 bases). V was trimmed by 3 bases and J by 9 bases, leaving 21 bases between them. CDR1 and CDR2 from the germline V gene are SGHTA and FQGNSA. The CDR3 spans 16 residues. The CDR3: CASSLGVGNWALPQHF. DNA for the CDR3: TGTGCCAGCAGCTTGGGGGTGGGGAACTGGGCACTGCCCCAGCATTTT.

V gene TRBV5-1 combines with J gene TRBJ1-2; the D is unclear. Trimming stripped 4 bases from V and 4 bases from J, with 23 bases between. The CDR3 sequence is 17 residues long. Germline CDR1 and CDR2: SGHRS and YFSETQ. The DNA of the CDR3 is TGCGCCAGCAGCCCAGGCGGTGGTTTTTTGGAAGGCTATGGCTACACCTTC. It specifies CASSPGGGFLEGYGYTF.

The chain recombines TRBV7-9 with TRBJ2-1; TRBD2 aligns across 7 bases. The length of the CDR3 is 12 residues. Germline V gene sequence: CDR1 SEHNR, CDR2 FQNEAQ (reference sequence). Trimming cost V 3 bases and J 9 bases; bases outside gene matches: 2. The CDR3 nucleotides read TGTGCCAGCAGCTTCAGCGGGACTGAGCAGTTCTTC. As protein: CASSFSGTEQFF.

In DNA form, the CDR3 reads TGTGCCAGCAGCTTAGTACCGACAGGGACGAACACTGAAGCTTTCTTT. It yields the protein CASSLVPTGTNTEAFF. This chain links TRBV13 with TRBJ1-1, with 7 bases lining up with TRBD1. In germline, CDR1 is PRHDT, CDR2 FYEKMQ (reference sequence). The ends lost 1 base at V and 1 base at J; junction bases unmatched: 6. The CDR3 covers 16 residues.

V and J are TRBV4-2 and TRBJ1-6; a possible D gene is TRBD1 (5 bases). The CDR3 is 18 residues long. Trimming removed 0 bases from V and 5 bases from J, with 17 bases in between. Germline values: CDR1 LGHNA, CDR2 YNFKEQ. The CDR3 is CASSQDGEGSIDNSPLHF. As DNA, the CDR3 is TGTGCCAGCAGCCAAGATGGGGAGGGGTCGATCGATAATTCACCCCTCCACTTT.

The chain is built from TRBV5-6 and TRBJ1-2; no definite D call. The ends were cut back, 2 bases at V and 4 bases at J, with 21 bases in the middle. Germline V gives CDR1 SGHDT, CDR2 YYEEEE. This CDR3 contains 17 residues. CDR3 region: CASSLSFQTVSSYGYTF. The CDR3 nucleotides are TGTGCCAGCAGCTTATCTTTCCAGACGGTATCATCCTATGGCTACACCTTC.